The entry below gives a single TCR beta chain sequence along with its context. Its matching antigen is unknown. This entry is derived from a study of CD8 T cells in ankylosing spondylitis. Findings of the study overall: There was reportedly significant enrichment of clones that were disease-linked in matched ankylosing spondylitis synovial fluid. Characteristic of ankylosing spondylitis blood, it appeared, was a TCR beta motif comprising about eight highly homologous variants.

Quantitative 5'-RACE with molecular barcodes generated TCR beta libraries. TCRdb analysed the 5' RACE reads with MiXCR anew, one entry per CDR3 protein. The table lists 450,000 or so distinct CDR3 sequences, roughly a quarter of them singletons, with about 0.9% in the top ten. CDR1 and CDR2 (germline): DFQATT, SNEGSKA (reference sequence). V was shortened by 0 bases and J by 0 bases, with 12 bases between the two germline ends. There are 16 residues in the CDR3. Sequences were obtained from blood, either unsorted or a sorted T cell fraction (not recorded which). The origin of this receptor is a male donor with ankylosing spondylitis. This chain links TRBV20-1 with TRBJ2-1; no reliable D call. As DNA, the CDR3 is TGCAGTGCTAGAGATCCCAGCCGGAGCTCCTACAATGAGCAGTTCTTC. Encoded protein: CSARDPSRSSYNEQFF.